A single sample gave rise to the 9 T cell receptor beta chains below, sequenced in a study of T cells in Graves' hyperthyroidism and ophthalmopathy. From RNA transcripts, TCR beta CDR3 regions were amplified. The study used the HTBI primer set for a first-round RT-PCR of the TCR CDR3. Each CDR3 protein is one row after TCRdb ran MiXCR on the multiplex PCR reads. This sample has 250,000 to 300,000 distinct CDR3 sequences, with around 19% found just once. Material for sequencing was blood. These receptors all come from a man aged 50 to 59 with Graves' ophthalmopathy.

This clonotype was seen once. The rearrangement joins TRBV11-2 to TRBJ2-2; 7 nucleotides agree with TRBD2. This CDR3 comprises 17 residues. The germline V gene encodes CDR1 SGHAT and CDR2 FQNNGV. J gave up 6 bases and V 0 bases, and 10 bases lay outside the gene matches. CDR3 residues: CASSLDPLAGRAGELFF. For the CDR3, the DNA is TGTGCCAGCAGCTTAGATCCCTTAGCGGGTCGGGCCGGGGAGCTGTTTTTT.

This clonotype showed up just a few times. V is TRBV7-2 and J is TRBJ1-5; maybe TRBD1 (6 bases). Trimming took 0 bases from V and 4 from J, leaving 10 bases between them. The CDR3 sequence is 15 residues long. Germline V gene sequence: CDR1 SGHTA, CDR2 FQGNSA. The CDR3 region has the DNA TGTGCCAGCAGCTTAGCGACAGGCCTTAATCAGCCCCAGCATTTT. Amino acid sequence: CASSLATGLNQPQHF.

Ten or more counts support this clonotype. This chain uses TRBV3-1 with TRBJ2-5; D is unclear. Germline V gene sequence: CDR1 LGHDT, CDR2 YNNKEL (reference sequence). V shed 2 bases and J shed 3 bases, with 10 bases lying between them. This CDR3 is 14 amino acids long. The CDR3, as DNA: TGTGCCAGCAGCCAACATGGGAAAAAAGAGACCCAGTACTTC. Amino acid sequence: CASSQHGKKETQYF.

The chain has TRBV6-4 and TRBJ2-7; D ambiguous. Trimming removed 11 bases at V and 3 bases at J, with 11 bases between. Germline CDR1 MRHNA, CDR2 SNTAGT. The CDR3 extends over 11 amino acids. CDR3 bases: TGTGCCCCCCGTTCATGCTACGAGCAGTACTTC. It specifies CAPRSCYEQYF.

This clonotype was counted at least ten times. V usage is TRBV2 and J usage is TRBJ1-5, with TRBD1 matching over 8 bases. The J segment lost 2 bases and the V segment lost 5 bases, leaving 5 bases of the junction unmatched. Per the germline V gene, CDR1 is SNHLY and CDR2 is FYNNEI. CDR3 length: 15 amino acids. CDR3 loop: CASSQTGVGNQPQHF. The CDR3, as DNA: TGTGCCAGCAGTCAGACAGGGGTGGGCAATCAGCCCCAGCATTTT.

This clonotype came up many times. The CDR3 coding sequence is TGTGCCAGCAGCGAGGGGTGGAATCAGCCCCAGCATTTT. As protein: CASSEGWNQPQHF. The V gene is TRBV3-1, the J gene TRBJ1-5; D may be TRBD1 (5 bases). Germline-derived CDR1 and CDR2 are LGHDT and YNNKEL (reference sequence). CDR3 length: 13 amino acids. V was clipped by 5 bases and J by 4 bases, with 9 bases between them. Full variable domain (rest looked up from reference TRBV3-1 and TRBJ1-5): DTAVSQTPKYLVTQMGNDKSIKCEQNLGHDTMYWYKQDSKKFLKIMFSYNNKELIINETVPNRFSPKSPDKAHLNLHINSLELGDSAVYFCASSEGWNQPQHFGDGTRLSIL.

This clonotype was detected once. The rearrangement links TRBV20-1 to TRBJ2-4; TRBD2 matches at 12 bases. V lost 5 bases, J lost 2 bases, and 4 bases stayed unmatched. The CDR3 runs 15 residues. Germline loops: CDR1 DFQATT, CDR2 SNEGSKA (reference sequence). The DNA of the CDR3 is TGCAGTGCTCAACTAGCGGGAGGTTCCAAAAACATTCAGTACTTC. Encoded protein: CSAQLAGGSKNIQYF.

J is TRBJ1-2 and V is TRBV4-2; a possible D gene is TRBD1 (5 bases). Germline V lookup: CDR1 LGHNA, CDR2 YNFKEQ. The CDR3 is made up of 15 amino acids. V was shortened by 4 bases and J by 4 bases, with 16 bases between the two germline ends. This CDR3 is CASSPRGRDPYGYTF. The CDR3 DNA is TGTGCCAGCAGCCCCCGGGGGAGGGATCCCTATGGCTACACCTTC.

The rearrangement uses TRBV12-3 or TRBV12-4 and TRBJ1-2; no reliable D call. The V end was cut by 0 bases, the J end by 7 bases, with 6 bases between. This CDR3 spans 12 amino acids. For the CDR3, the DNA is TGTGCCAGCAGTTTAGCATGGGGTGGCTACACCTTC. It yields the protein CASSLAWGGYTF.